One and the same sample provided the 29 T cell receptor beta chains below, sequenced in a study of blood T cell repertoires in COVID-19. Some clones are missing from TCRdb's copy, which holds only in-frame ones; the method was immunoSEQ multiplex PCR. The sample records a few hundred thousand clones, approximately 90% being singletons. Sequencing was performed on peripheral blood. These TCRs come from a woman in her forties or fifties with active or convalescent COVID-19.

In the case of this clone: In the same sample, other DNA sequences code for this CDR3. The rearrangement links TRBV29-1 to TRBJ1-1; D uncertain. CDR1 is SQVTM and CDR2 is ANQGSEA in the germline V gene. CDR3 length equals 13 residues. Trimming shortened V by 6 bases and J by 0 bases, and 11 bases separated the two germline ends. The CDR3 DNA is TGCAGCGTCGCCGGACTCATGAACACTGAAGCTTTCTTT. Translated: CSVAGLMNTEAFF.

The chain employs TRBV10-3 and TRBJ2-2, with 7 bases identical to TRBD2. The CDR3 is made up of 17 amino acids. J lost 0 bases, V lost 3 bases, and 7 bases had no gene match. CDR1 and CDR2 (germline): ENHRY, SYGVKD. Here the CDR3 reads CAISETTSASNTGELFF. The CDR3 DNA reads as TGTGCCATCAGTGAAACCACTAGCGCGTCGAACACCGGGGAGCTGTTTTTT.

This rearrangement joins TRBV30 to TRBJ2-5, with D possibly being TRBD2 (6 bases). CDR1 and CDR2 from the germline V gene are GTSNPN and SVGIG (reference sequence). The V end was cut by 4 bases, the J end by 0 bases, with 9 bases between. There are 13 residues in the CDR3. The CDR3 sequence: CAWTAGNQETQYF. The CDR3 DNA reads TGTGCCTGGACGGCGGGAAACCAAGAGACCCAGTACTTC. The entire variable domain, with the rest obtained from reference TRBV30 and TRBJ2-5, is as follows: SQTIHQWPATLVQPVGSPLSLECTVEGTSNPNLYWYRQAAGRGLQLLFYSVGIGQISSEVPQNLSASRPQDRQFILSSKKLLLSDSGFYLCAWTAGNQETQYFGPGTRLLVL.

This rearrangement joins TRBV6-6 to TRBJ2-7; D perhaps matches TRBD1 (6 bases). CDR1 is MNHNY and CDR2 is SVGAGI in the germline V gene (reference sequence). This CDR3 is built from 12 residues. The V and J ends lost 5 bases and 6 bases respectively, with 11 bases between them. The CDR3 here is CASSPQDSEQYF. The CDR3 DNA sequence: TGTGCCAGCAGTCCACAGGACAGCGAGCAGTACTTC.

This clone has a handful of counts. This chain uses TRBV18 with TRBJ1-3; a possible D gene is TRBD1 (6 bases). V dropped 2 bases and J dropped 4 bases, with 12 bases sitting between them. The CDR3 loop spans 15 amino acids. CDR1 and CDR2 (germline): KGHSH, LQKENI. In DNA, the CDR3 is TGTGCCAGCTCACCAACAGGGCCCCCCGGAAACACCATATATTTT. It specifies CASSPTGPPGNTIYF.

The J gene is TRBJ2-1, the V gene TRBV13; 8 bases match TRBD2. The V and J ends lost 1 base and 8 bases, in that order; junction bases with no gene match: 7. The CDR3 runs 15 residues. Looked up from germline, CDR1 is PRHDT and CDR2 is FYEKMQ (reference sequence). The CDR3 is CASSLVREGVYEQFF. As DNA, the CDR3 is TGTGCCAGCAGCTTAGTCCGGGAGGGCGTCTATGAGCAGTTCTTC.

The chain recombines TRBV5-1 with TRBJ1-6; 8 bases are shared with TRBD1. V was clipped by 0 bases and J by 7 bases; unmatched bases: 6. The CDR3 has 16 residues. Germline-derived CDR1 and CDR2 are SGHRS and YFSETQ. The CDR3 DNA follows: TGCGCCAGCAGCTTGGGCGGACAGGGTTGGAATTCACCCCTCCACTTT. Encoded protein: CASSLGGQGWNSPLHF.

The CDR3 loop reads CASSMGGGSRGYGYTF. As DNA, the CDR3 is TGTGCCAGTAGTATGGGGGGAGGATCGAGGGGCTATGGCTACACCTTC. The rearrangement uses TRBV19 and TRBJ1-2, with a possible D match to TRBD1 (5 bases). Germline V gives CDR1 LNHDA, CDR2 SQIVND (reference sequence). Trimming left V 3 bases short and J 4 bases short, with 18 bases between. The CDR3 consists of 16 residues.

This chain connects TRBV7-9 to TRBJ1-1, with unresolved D. The CDR3 spans 15 residues. Trimming left V 1 base short and J 1 base short, with 10 bases between. The germline V gene encodes CDR1 SEHNR and CDR2 FQNEAQ (reference sequence). The CDR3 DNA reads as TGTGCCAGCAGCTTAGAGCTCGGAGCGAACACTGAAGCTTTCTTT. Translated, it gives CASSLELGANTEAFF.

For the CDR3, the DNA is TGTGCCAGCAGCGGGACTTGGGGAGCTTTCTTT. This gives the protein CASSGTWGAFF. The chain is built from TRBV7-6 and TRBJ1-1; possibly TRBD1 for D (5 bases). The CDR3 has 11 residues. The V end was cut by 5 bases, the J end by 10 bases, with 11 bases between. Germline V gives CDR1 SGHVS, CDR2 FNYEAQ.

This chain uses TRBV29-1 with TRBJ2-3; 8 bases fit TRBD1. Per germline, CDR1 SQVTM and CDR2 ANQGSEA. With 6 bases clipped from V and 0 bases from J, the junction kept 2 bases outside the gene matches. This CDR3 has 13 residues. The CDR3 sequence is CSVRTGSTDTQYF. CDR3 coding DNA: TGCAGCGTCCGGACAGGGAGCACAGATACGCAGTATTTT.

This clone is a singleton in its sample. The rearrangement joins TRBV6-6 to TRBJ2-1; TRBD2 aligns across 16 bases. The CDR3 covers 17 residues. Unmatched junction bases numbered 7, after V lost 5 bases and J lost 6 bases. Germline V gene lookup returns CDR1 MNHNY and CDR2 SVGAGI (reference sequence). In DNA, the CDR3 is TGTGCCAGCAGTCCTCCGGGACTAGCGGGGGGGCCCAATGAGCAGTTCTTC. Its protein is CASSPPGLAGGPNEQFF.

Concerning this clone itself: Other DNA sequences from this sample encode an identical CDR3 as well. This chain joins TRBV29-1 and TRBJ1-1; a possible D gene is TRBD1 (5 bases). Looked up from germline, CDR1 is SQVTM and CDR2 is ANQGSEA. The CDR3 length is 12 residues. The ends were cut back, 4 bases at V and 1 base at J, with 7 bases in the middle. DNA of the CDR3: TGCAGCGTTGGAACAGGGAACACTGAAGCTTTCTTT. Protein: CSVGTGNTEAFF. Full variable domain (remainder filled in from reference TRBV29-1 and TRBJ1-1): SAVISQKPSRDICQRGTSLTIQCQVDSQVTMMFWYRQQPGQSLTLIATANQGSEATYESGFVIDKFPISRPNLTFSTLTVSNMSPEDSSIYLCSVGTGNTEAFFGQGTRLTVV.

This chain connects TRBV12-3 or TRBV12-4 to TRBJ2-1, with D possibly TRBD1 on 6 matching bases. V gave up 1 base and J gave up 9 bases, with 10 bases separating them. The CDR3 is 13 residues long. The CDR3 coding sequence is TGTGCCAGCAGTTTAGGGGACACCTTTGAGCAGTTCTTC. It translates to CASSLGDTFEQFF.

The chain employs TRBV5-6 and TRBJ2-7; 10 bases are a match to TRBD1. The CDR3 loop spans 16 amino acids. Germline lookup yields CDR1 SGHDT and CDR2 YYEEEE. Trimming at V came to 5 bases and at J to 2 bases, leaving 10 bases not matched to a gene. This chain's CDR3 is CASRPAGTGETYEQYF. The CDR3, as DNA: TGTGCCAGCAGGCCTGCCGGGACAGGGGAGACCTACGAGCAGTACTTC. Full variable domain (remainder filled in from reference TRBV5-6 and TRBJ2-7): DAGVTQSPTHLIKTRGQQVTLRCSPKSGHDTVSWYQQALGQGPQFIFQYYEEEERQRGNFPDRFSGHQFPNYSSELNVNALLLGDSALYLCASRPAGTGETYEQYFGPGTRLTVT.

J is TRBJ1-2 and V is TRBV7-9; D gene ambiguous. The V gene lost 4 bases and the J gene lost 4 bases, with 13 bases spanning the gap. Germline V gene data show CDR1 as SEHNR and CDR2 as FQNEAQ (reference sequence). The CDR3 has 14 residues. The CDR3 coding sequence is TGTGCCAGCAGCTGGGAGACGGCGGGCTATGGCTACACCTTC. It yields the protein CASSWETAGYGYTF.

The chain uses TRBV5-5 and TRBJ2-5; 8 bases are a match to TRBD2. CDR3 size: 13 residues. The V gene end was trimmed by 7 bases and the J gene end by 4 bases; junction bases not matched to a gene: 6. Germline V gene sequence: CDR1 SGHKS, CDR2 YYEKEE (reference sequence). The DNA of the CDR3 is TGTGCCAGCGACCGGGAGGGCCGAGAGACCCAGTACTTC. This encodes CASDREGRETQYF.

This clone was counted a few times. The gene calls are TRBV3-1 (or the pseudogene TRBV3-2) and TRBJ1-2, with D perhaps TRBD1 (5 bases). This CDR3 is 14 amino acids long. Germline V CDR1 and CDR2: LGHDT, YNNKEL (reference sequence). The V end was cut by 4 bases, the J end by 5 bases, with 14 bases between. The DNA of the CDR3 is TGTGCCAGCAGCCCCCGGCTGGGGGGGTATGGCTACACCTTC. This translates into CASSPRLGGYGYTF.

The rearrangement uses TRBV18 and TRBJ1-6; 8 nucleotides agree with TRBD1. In germline, CDR1 is KGHSH, CDR2 LQKENI. V shed 4 bases, J shed 10 bases, and the junction held 9 bases outside the gene matches. CDR3 length equals 15 residues. The CDR3 sequence: CASSLSGQGYSPLHF. In DNA form, the CDR3 reads TGTGCCAGCTCACTCAGCGGACAGGGCTACTCACCCCTCCACTTT.

This clone was seen just once. CDR3 in amino acids: CASSLGAGGQEGKLFF. CDR3 in DNA: TGTGCCAGCAGCTTGGGGGCAGGAGGACAGGAGGGAAAACTGTTTTTT. This chain connects TRBV5-6 to TRBJ1-4; 7 nucleotides agree with TRBD1. Germline assignment: CDR1 SGHDT and CDR2 YYEEEE. The ends lost 0 bases at V and 10 bases at J; junction bases unmatched: 12. This CDR3 has 16 residues. Variable domain in full (rest from reference TRBV5-6 and TRBJ1-4): DAGVTQSPTHLIKTRGQQVTLRCSPKSGHDTVSWYQQALGQGPQFIFQYYEEEERQRGNFPDRFSGHQFPNYSSELNVNALLLGDSALYLCASSLGAGGQEGKLFFGSGTQLSVL.

The chain is built from TRBV5-1 and TRBJ2-2, with TRBD2 matching over 12 bases. Per germline, CDR1 SGHRS and CDR2 YFSETQ. The CDR3 totals 16 residues. With V trimmed by 1 base and J by 7 bases, 5 bases remained unmatched. The CDR3 is CASSLTSGGSGGELFF. The CDR3, as DNA: TGCGCCAGCAGCTTGACTAGCGGGGGGTCTGGCGGGGAGCTGTTTTTT.

This chain uses TRBV2 with TRBJ1-3; the D is unclear. V shed 7 bases and J shed 1 base, with 20 bases lying between them. The CDR3 runs 17 residues. Germline V gene lookup returns CDR1 SNHLY and CDR2 FYNNEI. CDR3 sequence reads: CASTARGSRRSGNTIYF. Here the CDR3 DNA reads TGTGCCAGCACTGCCAGAGGATCCAGAAGGTCTGGAAACACCATATATTTT.

J is TRBJ2-1 and V is TRBV6-4, with 8 bases lining up with TRBD2. The CDR3 has 15 amino acids. CDR1 is MRHNA and CDR2 is SNTAGT in the germline V gene. The V and J ends lost 9 bases and 7 bases, in that order; junction bases with no gene match: 14. The CDR3 sequence: CASQREGLVGNEQFF. The CDR3 DNA is TGTGCCAGTCAAAGGGAGGGACTAGTAGGGAATGAGCAGTTCTTC.

The rearrangement joins TRBV21-1 to TRBJ2-4; TRBD2, the table's D call, was not compared with the DNA. TRBV21-1 is reported as a pseudogene. The CDR3 extends over 19 amino acids. CDR3: CASSKAPAGGPSAKNIQYF. CDR3 bases: TGTGCCAGCAGCAAAGCCCCAGCGGGAGGGCCCTCGGCGAAAAACATTCAGTACTTC.

The rearrangement joins TRBV9 to TRBJ2-2; TRBD2 aligns across 15 bases. Germline V gives CDR1 SGDLS, CDR2 YYNGEE. The CDR3 covers 17 residues. The trim removed 5 bases at V and 1 base at J, leaving 3 bases unmatched. This CDR3 is CASRRTSGGVNTGELFF. As DNA, the CDR3 is TGTGCCAGCAGGAGGACTAGCGGGGGGGTGAACACCGGGGAGCTGTTTTTT.

This sequence joins TRBV5-4 and TRBJ2-5, with TRBD1 identical over 10 bases. The germline V gene encodes CDR1 SGHNT and CDR2 YYREEE (reference sequence). This CDR3 has 17 residues. V lost 4 bases, J lost 4 bases, and 13 bases stayed unmatched. The CDR3 loop is CASSQGQGESPLETQYF. DNA for the CDR3: TGTGCCAGCAGCCAAGGACAGGGGGAATCTCCTCTAGAGACCCAGTACTTC.

The J gene is TRBJ1-6, the V gene TRBV7-9, with D possibly TRBD1 on 5 matching bases. Germline lookup yields CDR1 SEHNR and CDR2 FQNEAQ (reference sequence). V lost 5 bases, J lost 9 bases, and 14 bases lay in between. The CDR3 extends over 14 amino acids. The CDR3 bases are TGTGCCAGCAGCCCGACAGTCCTCGGTTCACCCCTCCACTTT. Translated: CASSPTVLGSPLHF.

This rearrangement joins TRBV15 to TRBJ1-4; the D gene is possibly TRBD1 (5 bases). The CDR3 contains 16 residues. Germline values: CDR1 LNHNV, CDR2 YYDKDF (reference sequence). Deletions cut 1 base from V and 8 bases from J, with 17 bases between. The CDR3 DNA reads as TGTGCCACCAGCAGAGGGGCTTCCTCGGAGGGGGAAAAACTGTTTTTT. Its protein is CATSRGASSEGEKLFF. The entire variable domain, with the rest obtained from reference TRBV15 and TRBJ1-4, is as follows: DAMVIQNPRYQVTQFGKPVTLSCSQTLNHNVMYWYQQKSSQAPKLLFHYYDKDFNNEADTPDNFQSRRPNTSFCFLDIRSPGLGDTAMYLCATSRGASSEGEKLFFGSGTQLSVL.

V is TRBV6-5 and J is TRBJ2-7; 9 bases fit TRBD1. V shed 6 bases, J shed 10 bases, and the junction held 10 bases outside the gene matches. The CDR3 is made up of 13 amino acids. Looked up from germline, CDR1 is MNHEY and CDR2 is SVGAGI. Here the CDR3 reads CASSSGQGSYQYF. The CDR3 nucleotides are TGTGCCAGCAGCTCAGGACAGGGGTCCTACCAGTACTTC.